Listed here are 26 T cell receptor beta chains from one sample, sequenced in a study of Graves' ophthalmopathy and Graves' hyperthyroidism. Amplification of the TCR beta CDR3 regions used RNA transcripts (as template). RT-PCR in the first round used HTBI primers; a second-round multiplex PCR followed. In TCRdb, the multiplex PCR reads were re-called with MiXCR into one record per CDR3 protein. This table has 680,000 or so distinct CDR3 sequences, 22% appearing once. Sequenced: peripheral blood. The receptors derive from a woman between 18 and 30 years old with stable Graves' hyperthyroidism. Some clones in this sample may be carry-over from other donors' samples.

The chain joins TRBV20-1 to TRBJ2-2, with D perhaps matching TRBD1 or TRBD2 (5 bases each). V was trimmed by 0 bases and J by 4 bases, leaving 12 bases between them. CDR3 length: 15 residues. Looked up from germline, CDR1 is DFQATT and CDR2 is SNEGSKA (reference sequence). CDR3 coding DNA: TGCAGTGCTAGAGATGGGGGTGTGGGCACCGGGGAGCTGTTTTTT. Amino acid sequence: CSARDGGVGTGELFF.

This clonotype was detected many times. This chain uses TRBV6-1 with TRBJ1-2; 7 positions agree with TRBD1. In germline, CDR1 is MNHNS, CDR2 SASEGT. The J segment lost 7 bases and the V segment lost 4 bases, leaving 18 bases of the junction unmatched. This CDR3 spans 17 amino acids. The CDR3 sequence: CASSGGKIVTGRSGYTF. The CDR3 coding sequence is TGTGCCAGCAGTGGGGGGAAAATTGTGACAGGGAGATCTGGCTACACCTTC.

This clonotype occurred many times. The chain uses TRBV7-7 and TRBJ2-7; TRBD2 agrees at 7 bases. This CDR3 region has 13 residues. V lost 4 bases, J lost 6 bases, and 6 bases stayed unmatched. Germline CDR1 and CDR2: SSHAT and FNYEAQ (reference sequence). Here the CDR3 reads CASSSTWTSEQYF. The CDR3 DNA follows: TGTGCCAGCAGCTCCACCTGGACTAGCGAGCAGTACTTC.

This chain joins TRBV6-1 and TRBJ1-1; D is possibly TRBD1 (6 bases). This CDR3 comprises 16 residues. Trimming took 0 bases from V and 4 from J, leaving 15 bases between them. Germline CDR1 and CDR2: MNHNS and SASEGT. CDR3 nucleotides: TGTGCCAGCAGTGAAGCAGTAGGGGGAAAGGGCACTGAAGCTTTCTTT. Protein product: CASSEAVGGKGTEAFF.

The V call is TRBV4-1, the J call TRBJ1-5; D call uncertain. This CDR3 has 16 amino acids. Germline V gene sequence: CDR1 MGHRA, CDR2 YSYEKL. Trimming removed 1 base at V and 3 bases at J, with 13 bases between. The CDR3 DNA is TGCGCCAGCAGCCAAGGGGCGGCGGCCTCCAATCAGCCCCAGCATTTT. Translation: CASSQGAAASNQPQHF.

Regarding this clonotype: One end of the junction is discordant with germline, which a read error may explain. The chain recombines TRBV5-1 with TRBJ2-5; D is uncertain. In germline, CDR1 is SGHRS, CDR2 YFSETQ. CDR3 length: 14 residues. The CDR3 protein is CASSLVAKQETRYF. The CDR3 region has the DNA TGCGCCAGCAGCTTGGTGGCAAAGCAGGAGACCCGGTACTTC.

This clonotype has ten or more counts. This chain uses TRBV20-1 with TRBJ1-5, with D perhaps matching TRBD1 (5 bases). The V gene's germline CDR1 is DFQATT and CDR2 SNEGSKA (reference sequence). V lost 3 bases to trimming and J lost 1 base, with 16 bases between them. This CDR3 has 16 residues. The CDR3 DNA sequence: TGCAGTGCTAGCCCTGGGGCGGGACGGAGCAATCAGCCCCAGCATTTT. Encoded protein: CSASPGAGRSNQPQHF.

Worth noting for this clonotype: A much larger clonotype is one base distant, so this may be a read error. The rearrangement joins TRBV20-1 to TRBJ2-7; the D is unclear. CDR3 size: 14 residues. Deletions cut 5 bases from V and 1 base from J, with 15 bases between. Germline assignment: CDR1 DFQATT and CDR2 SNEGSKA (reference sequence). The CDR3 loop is CSAPWSQRSYEQYF. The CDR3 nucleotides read TGCAGTGCTCCCTGGTCCCAGAGGTCCTACGAGCAGTACTTC.

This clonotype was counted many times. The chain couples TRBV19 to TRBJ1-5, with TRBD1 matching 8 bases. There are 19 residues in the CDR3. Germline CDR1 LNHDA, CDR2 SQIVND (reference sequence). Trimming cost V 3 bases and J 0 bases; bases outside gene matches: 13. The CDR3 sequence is CASSMVLTGALYSNQPQHF. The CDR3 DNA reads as TGTGCCAGTAGTATGGTCTTGACAGGGGCTCTTTATAGCAATCAGCCCCAGCATTTT.

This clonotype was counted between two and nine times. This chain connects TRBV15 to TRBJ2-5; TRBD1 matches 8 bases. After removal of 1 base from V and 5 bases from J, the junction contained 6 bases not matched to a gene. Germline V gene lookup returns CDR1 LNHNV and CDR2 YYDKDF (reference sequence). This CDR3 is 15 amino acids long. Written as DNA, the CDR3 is TGTGCCACCAGCAGAGCTCCAGGACAGGGTGAGACCCAGTACTTC. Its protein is CATSRAPGQGETQYF.

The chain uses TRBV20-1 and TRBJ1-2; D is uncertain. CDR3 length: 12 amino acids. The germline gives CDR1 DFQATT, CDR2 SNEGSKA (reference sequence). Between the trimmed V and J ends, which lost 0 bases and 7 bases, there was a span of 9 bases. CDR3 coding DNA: TGCAGTGCTAGAGAAGACTCTTTTGGCTACACCTTC. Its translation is CSAREDSFGYTF.

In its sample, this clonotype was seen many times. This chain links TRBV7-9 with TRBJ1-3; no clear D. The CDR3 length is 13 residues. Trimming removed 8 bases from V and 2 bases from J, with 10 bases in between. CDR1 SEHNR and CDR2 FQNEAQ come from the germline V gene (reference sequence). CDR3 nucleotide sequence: TGTGCCAGCGGGTTGATTGCTGGAAACACCATATATTTT. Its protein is CASGLIAGNTIYF.

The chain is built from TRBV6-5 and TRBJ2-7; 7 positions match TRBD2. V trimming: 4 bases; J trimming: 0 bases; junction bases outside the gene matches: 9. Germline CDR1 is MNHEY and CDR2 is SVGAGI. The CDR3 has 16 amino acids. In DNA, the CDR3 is TGTGCCAGCAGTTCTCGCCACGGGGGGAGCTCCTACGAGCAGTACTTC. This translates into CASSSRHGGSSYEQYF.

Here the CDR3 DNA reads TGTGCCAGCAGTAACAGGGGTCTATGGACTGAAGCTTTCTTT. Encoded protein: CASSNRGLWTEAFF. The rearrangement uses TRBV6-5 and TRBJ1-1; TRBD1 aligns across 7 bases. Germline V gives CDR1 MNHEY, CDR2 SVGAGI. The CDR3 extends over 14 amino acids. After removal of 5 bases from V and 5 bases from J, the junction contained 8 bases not matched to a gene.

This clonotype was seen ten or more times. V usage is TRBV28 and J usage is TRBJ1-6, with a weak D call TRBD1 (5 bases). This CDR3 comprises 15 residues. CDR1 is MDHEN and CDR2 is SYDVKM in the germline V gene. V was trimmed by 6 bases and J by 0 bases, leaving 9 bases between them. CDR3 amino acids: CASSGQSSYNSPLHF. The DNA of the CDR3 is TGTGCCAGCAGCGGACAAAGCTCCTATAATTCACCCCTCCACTTT.

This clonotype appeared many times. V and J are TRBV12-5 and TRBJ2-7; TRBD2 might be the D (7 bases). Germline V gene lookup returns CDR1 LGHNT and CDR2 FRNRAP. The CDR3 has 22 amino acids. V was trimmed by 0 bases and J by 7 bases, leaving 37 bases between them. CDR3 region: CASGLVRNTGHGGPTFLWEQYF. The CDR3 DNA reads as TGTGCTAGTGGTTTGGTACGTAATACTGGCCACGGGGGGCCGACCTTTCTGTGGGAGCAGTACTTC.

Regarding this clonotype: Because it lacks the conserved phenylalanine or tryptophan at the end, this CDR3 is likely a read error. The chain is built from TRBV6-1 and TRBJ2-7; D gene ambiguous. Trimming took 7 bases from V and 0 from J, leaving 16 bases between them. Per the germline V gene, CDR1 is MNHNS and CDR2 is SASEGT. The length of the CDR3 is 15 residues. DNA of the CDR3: TGTGCCAGCATAACCGGTACAGCTCCCTCCTACGAGCAGTACTAC. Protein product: CASITGTAPSYEQYY.

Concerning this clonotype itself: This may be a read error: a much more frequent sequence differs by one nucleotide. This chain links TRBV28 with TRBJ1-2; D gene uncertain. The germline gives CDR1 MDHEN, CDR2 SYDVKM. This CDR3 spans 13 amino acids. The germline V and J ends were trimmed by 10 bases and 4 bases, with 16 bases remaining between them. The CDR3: CATEFGKGYGYTF. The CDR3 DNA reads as TGTGCCACCGAATTTGGGAAAGGCTATGGCTACACCTTC.

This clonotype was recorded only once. The CDR3 loop is CASSYRDRLSYEQYF. The CDR3, as DNA: TGTGCCAGCAGTTACCGGGACAGGCTTTCCTACGAGCAGTACTTC. This chain connects TRBV6-5 to TRBJ2-7; TRBD1 matches 8 bases. J was trimmed by 1 base and V by 2 bases; bases with no gene match: 4. Germline V CDR1 and CDR2: MNHEY, SVGAGI. The CDR3 sequence is 15 residues long.

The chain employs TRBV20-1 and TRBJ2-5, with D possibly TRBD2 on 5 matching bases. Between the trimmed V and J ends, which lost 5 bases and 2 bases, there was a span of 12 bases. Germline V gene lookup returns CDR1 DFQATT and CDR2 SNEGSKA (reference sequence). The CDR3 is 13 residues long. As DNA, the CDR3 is TGCAGTGCTCTAGCACTAGGTCAAGAGACCCAGTACTTC. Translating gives CSALALGQETQYF.

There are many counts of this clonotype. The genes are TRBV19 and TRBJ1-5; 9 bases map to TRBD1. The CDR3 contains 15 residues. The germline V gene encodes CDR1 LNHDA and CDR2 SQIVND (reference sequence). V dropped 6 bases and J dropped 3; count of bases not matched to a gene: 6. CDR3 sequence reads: CASRTTGGSNQPQHF. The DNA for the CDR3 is TGTGCCAGTAGGACGACAGGGGGGTCCAATCAGCCCCAGCATTTT. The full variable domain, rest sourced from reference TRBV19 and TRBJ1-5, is DGGITQSPKYLFRKEGQNVTLSCEQNLNHDAMYWYRQDPGQGLRLIYYSQIVNDFQKGDIAEGYSVSREKKESFPLTVTSAQKNPTAFYLCASRTTGGSNQPQHFGDGTRLSIL.

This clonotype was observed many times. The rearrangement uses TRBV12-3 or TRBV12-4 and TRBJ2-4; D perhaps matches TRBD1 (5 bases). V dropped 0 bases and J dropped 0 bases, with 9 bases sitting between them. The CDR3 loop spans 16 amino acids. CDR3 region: CASSLAGHIAKNIQYF. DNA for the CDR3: TGTGCCAGCAGTTTAGCTGGACATATAGCCAAAAACATTCAGTACTTC.

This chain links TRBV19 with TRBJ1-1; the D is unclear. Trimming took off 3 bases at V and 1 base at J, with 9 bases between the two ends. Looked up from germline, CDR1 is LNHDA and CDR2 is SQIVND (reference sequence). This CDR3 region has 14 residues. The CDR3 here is CASSIRQPNTEAFF. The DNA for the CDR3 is TGTGCCAGTAGTATCAGGCAGCCGAACACTGAAGCTTTCTTT.

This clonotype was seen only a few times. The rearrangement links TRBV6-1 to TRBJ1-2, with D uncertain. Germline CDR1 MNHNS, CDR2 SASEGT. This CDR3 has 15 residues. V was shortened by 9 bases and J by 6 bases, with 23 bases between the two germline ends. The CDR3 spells CASCGQAPEVHGYTF. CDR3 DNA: TGTGCCAGTTGCGGGCAGGCGCCCGAGGTTCATGGCTACACCTTC.

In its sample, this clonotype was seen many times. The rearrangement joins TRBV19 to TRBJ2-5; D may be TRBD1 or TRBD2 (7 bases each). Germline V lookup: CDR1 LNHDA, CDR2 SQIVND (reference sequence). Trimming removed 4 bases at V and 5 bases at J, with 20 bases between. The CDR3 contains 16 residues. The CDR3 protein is CASSTTRQGGGETQYF. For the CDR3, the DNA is TGTGCCAGTAGTACGACTCGACAGGGAGGGGGCGAGACCCAGTACTTC.

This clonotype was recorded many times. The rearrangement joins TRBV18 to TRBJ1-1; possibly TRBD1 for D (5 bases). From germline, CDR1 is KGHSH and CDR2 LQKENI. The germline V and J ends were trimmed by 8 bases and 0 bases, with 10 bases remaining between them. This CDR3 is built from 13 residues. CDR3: CASSPGMNTEAFF. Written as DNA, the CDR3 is TGTGCCAGCAGCCCAGGGATGAACACTGAAGCTTTCTTT.